The T cell receptor (beta chain) under discussion was sequenced for a study of blood T cells in healthy people across ages. General observations from the study: Shifts in expanded clonotypes may have been confounded by donor CMV status, which was unknown.

Trimming removed 6 bases from V and 4 bases from J, with 18 bases in between. Germline V gene lookup returns CDR1 SQVTM and CDR2 ANQGSEA. The CDR3 loop spans 14 amino acids. For the second PCR, which ran for about 7 to 11 cycles, a sample-barcoded 5' primer and a J-beta primer mix were used. TCRdb recomputed calls from the 5' RACE reads with MiXCR, one row per CDR3 protein. The sample includes fewer than 650,000 distinct CDR3 sequences, roughly a quarter of them seen just once. As for this clonotype: What it binds is unknown.

This sample also belongs to another study, concerning T cells of mothers and their children.

The chain has TRBV29-1 and TRBJ2-5, with D possibly TRBD1 on 5 matching bases. This TCR was sampled from a boy aged 2-15 years in good health. The sequenced sample was blood. As DNA, the CDR3 is TGCAGCGTGCGCCGGTCCTATAGGGGAGAGACCCAGTACTTC. Translating gives CSVRRSYRGETQYF.